This T cell receptor beta chain comes out of a study of OX40 agonist ivuxolimab in advanced cancers. TCRdb's table, derived via immunoSEQ multiplex PCR, lists solely in-frame clones and lacks some. In the table there are 66,000 or so clones, 87% of which are singletons. Material: CD4+ or CD8+ T cells sorted from blood, obtained in a trial of the OX40 agonist ivuxolimab. The clonotype originates from an adult with an advanced solid tumor such as melanoma, head and neck, liver or kidney cancer.

In DNA form, the CDR3 reads TGTGCCAGCAGCCGAGGGAGGGGAGAGACCCAGTACTTC. It yields the protein CASSRGRGETQYF. The chain employs TRBV11-2 and TRBJ2-5, with 7 bases that match TRBD2. The CDR3 is 13 residues long. CDR1 and CDR2 from the germline V gene are SGHAT and FQNNGV. V was clipped by 5 bases and J by 4 bases; unmatched bases: 4.